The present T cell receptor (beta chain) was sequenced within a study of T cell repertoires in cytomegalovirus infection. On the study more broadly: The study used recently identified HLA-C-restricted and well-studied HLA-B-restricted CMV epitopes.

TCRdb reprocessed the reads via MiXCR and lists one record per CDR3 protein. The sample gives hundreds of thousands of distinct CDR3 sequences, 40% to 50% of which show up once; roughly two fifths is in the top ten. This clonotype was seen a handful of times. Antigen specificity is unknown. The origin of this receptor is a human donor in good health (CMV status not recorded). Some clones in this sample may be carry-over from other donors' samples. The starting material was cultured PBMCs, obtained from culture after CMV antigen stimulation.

The CDR3 DNA reads TGTGCCAGCCGCCGCGGGACCGGGGAGCTGTTTTTT. It encodes CASRRGTGELFF. The chain joins TRBV6-2 or TRBV6-3 to TRBJ2-2, with a tentative D call TRBD2 (5 bases). The CDR3 has 12 residues. The V gene lost 8 bases and the J gene lost 5 bases, with 9 bases spanning the gap. In germline, CDR1 is MNHEY, CDR2 SVGEGT.